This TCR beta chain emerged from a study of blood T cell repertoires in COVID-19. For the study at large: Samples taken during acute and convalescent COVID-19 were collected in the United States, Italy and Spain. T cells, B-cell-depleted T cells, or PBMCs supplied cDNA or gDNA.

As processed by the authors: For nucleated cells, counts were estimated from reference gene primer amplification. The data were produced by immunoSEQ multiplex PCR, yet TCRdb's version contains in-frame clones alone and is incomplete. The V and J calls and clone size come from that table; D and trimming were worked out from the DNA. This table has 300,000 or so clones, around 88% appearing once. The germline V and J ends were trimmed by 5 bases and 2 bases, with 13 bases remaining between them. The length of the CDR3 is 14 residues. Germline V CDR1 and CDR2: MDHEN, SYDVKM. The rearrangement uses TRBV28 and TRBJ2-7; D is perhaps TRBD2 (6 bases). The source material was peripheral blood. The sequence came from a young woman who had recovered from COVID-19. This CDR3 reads CASSPKRGTYEQYF. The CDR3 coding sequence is TGTGCCAGCAGTCCAAAACGGGGGACCTACGAGCAGTACTTC.